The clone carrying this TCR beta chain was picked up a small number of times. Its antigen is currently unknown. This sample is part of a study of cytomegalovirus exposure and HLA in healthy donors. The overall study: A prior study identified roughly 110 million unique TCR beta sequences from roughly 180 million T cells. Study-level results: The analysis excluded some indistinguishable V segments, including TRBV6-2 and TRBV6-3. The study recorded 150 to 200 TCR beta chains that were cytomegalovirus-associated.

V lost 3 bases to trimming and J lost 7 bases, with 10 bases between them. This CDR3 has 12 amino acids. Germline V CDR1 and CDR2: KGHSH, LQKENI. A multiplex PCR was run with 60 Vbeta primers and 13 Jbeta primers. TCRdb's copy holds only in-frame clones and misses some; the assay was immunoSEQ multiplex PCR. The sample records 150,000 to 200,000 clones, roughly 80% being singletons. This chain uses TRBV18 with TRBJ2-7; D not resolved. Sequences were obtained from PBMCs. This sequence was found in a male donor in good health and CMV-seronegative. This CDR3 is CASSPFLGEQYF. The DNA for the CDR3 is TGTGCCAGCTCACCCTTCCTCGGGGAGCAGTACTTC.